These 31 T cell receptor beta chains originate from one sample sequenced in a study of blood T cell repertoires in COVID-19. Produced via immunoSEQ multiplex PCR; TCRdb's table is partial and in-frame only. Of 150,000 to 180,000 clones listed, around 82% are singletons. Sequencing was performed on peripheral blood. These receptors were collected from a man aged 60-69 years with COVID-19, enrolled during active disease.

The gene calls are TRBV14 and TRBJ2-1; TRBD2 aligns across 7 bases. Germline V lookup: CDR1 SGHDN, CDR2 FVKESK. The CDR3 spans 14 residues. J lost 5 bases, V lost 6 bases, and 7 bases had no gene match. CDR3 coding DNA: TGTGCCAGCAGATTCGGGGGGAATAACAATGAGCAGTTCTTC. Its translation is CASRFGGNNNEQFF. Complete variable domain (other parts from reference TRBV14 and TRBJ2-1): EAGVTQFPSHSVIEKGQTVTLRCDPISGHDNLYWYRRVMGKEIKFLLHFVKESKQDESGMPNNRFLAERTGGTYSTLKVQPAELEDSGVYFCASRFGGNNNEQFFGPGTRLTVL.

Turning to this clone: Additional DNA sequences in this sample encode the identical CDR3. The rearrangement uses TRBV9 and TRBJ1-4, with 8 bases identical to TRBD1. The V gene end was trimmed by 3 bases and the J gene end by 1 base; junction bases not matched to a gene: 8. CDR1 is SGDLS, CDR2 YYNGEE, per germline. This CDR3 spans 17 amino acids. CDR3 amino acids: CASSGGQGAVTNEKLFF. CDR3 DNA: TGTGCCAGCAGCGGCGGACAGGGCGCGGTAACTAATGAAAAACTGTTTTTT.

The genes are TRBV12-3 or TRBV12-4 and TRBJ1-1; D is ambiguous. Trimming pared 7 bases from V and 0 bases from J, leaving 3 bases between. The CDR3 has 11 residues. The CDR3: CASTLNTEAFF. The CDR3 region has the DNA TGTGCCAGCACTCTGAACACTGAAGCTTTCTTT.

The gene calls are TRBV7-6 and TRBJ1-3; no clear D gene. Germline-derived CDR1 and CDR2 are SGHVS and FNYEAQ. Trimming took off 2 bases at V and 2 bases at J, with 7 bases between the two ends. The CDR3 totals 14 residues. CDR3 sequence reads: CASSLQEAGNTIYF. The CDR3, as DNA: TGTGCCAGCAGCTTACAGGAGGCTGGAAACACCATATATTTT.

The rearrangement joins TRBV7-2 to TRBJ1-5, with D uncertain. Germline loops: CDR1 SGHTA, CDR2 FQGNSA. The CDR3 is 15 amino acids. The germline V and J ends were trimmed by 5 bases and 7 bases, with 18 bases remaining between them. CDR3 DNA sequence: TGTGCCAGCAGCCAGCCGGGAGGTGTAGGGCAGCCCCAGCATTTT. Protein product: CASSQPGGVGQPQHF. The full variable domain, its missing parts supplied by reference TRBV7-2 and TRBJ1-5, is GAGVSQSPSNKVTEKGKDVELRCDPISGHTALYWYRQSLGQGLEFLIYFQGNSAPDKSGLPSDRFSAERTGGSVSTLTIQRTQQEDSAVYLCASSQPGGVGQPQHFGDGTRLSIL.

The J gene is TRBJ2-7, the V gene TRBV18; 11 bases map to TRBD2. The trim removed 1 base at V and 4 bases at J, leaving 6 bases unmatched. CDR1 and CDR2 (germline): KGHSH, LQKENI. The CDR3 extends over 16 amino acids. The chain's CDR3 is CASSPLTGLAVYEQYF. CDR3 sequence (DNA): TGTGCCAGCTCACCACTGACGGGACTAGCGGTATACGAGCAGTACTTC.

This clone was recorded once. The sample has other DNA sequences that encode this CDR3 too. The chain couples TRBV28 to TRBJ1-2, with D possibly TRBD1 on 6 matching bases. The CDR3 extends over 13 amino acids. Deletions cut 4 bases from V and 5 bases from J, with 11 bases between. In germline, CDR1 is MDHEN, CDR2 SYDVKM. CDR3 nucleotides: TGTGCCAGCAGTTCCATACAGGGTTATGGCTACACCTTC. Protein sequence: CASSSIQGYGYTF.

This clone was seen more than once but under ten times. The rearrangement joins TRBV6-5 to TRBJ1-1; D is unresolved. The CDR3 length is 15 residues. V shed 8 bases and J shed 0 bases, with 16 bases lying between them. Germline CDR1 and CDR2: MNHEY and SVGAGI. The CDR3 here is CASRHPNSMNTEAFF. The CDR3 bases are TGTGCCAGCCGCCACCCGAACTCGATGAACACTGAAGCTTTCTTT.

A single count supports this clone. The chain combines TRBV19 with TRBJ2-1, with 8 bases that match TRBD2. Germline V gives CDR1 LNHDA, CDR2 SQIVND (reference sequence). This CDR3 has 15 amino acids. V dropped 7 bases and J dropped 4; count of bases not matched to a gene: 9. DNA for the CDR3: TGTGCCAGTAAGGCGGGGGGCAGGTCTTACAATGAGCAGTTCTTC. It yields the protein CASKAGGRSYNEQFF.

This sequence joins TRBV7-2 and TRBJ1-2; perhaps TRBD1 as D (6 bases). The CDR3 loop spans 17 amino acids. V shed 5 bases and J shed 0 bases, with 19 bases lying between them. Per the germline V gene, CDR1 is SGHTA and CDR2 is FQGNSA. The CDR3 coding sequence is TGTGCCAGCAGCCCTACAGGGATTTTGACCCCTAACTATGGCTACACCTTC. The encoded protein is CASSPTGILTPNYGYTF.

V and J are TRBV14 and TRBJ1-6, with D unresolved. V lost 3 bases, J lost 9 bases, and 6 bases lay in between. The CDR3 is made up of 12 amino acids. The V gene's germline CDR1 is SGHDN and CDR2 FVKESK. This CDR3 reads CASSQFSSPLHF. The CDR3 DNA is TGTGCCAGCAGCCAGTTTAGTTCACCCCTCCACTTT.

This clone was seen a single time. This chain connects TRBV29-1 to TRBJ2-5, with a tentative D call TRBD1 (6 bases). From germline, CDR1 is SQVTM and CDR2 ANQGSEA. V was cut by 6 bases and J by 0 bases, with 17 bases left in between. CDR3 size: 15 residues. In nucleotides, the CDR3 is TGCAGCGTCCAAGTGACAGGATGGTACCAAGAGACCCAGTACTTC. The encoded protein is CSVQVTGWYQETQYF.

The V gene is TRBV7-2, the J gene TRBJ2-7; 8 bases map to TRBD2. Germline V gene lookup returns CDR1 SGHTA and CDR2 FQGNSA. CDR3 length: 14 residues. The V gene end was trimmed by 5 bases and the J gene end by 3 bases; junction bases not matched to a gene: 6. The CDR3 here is CASSPQRENYEQYF. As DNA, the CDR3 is TGTGCCAGCAGCCCTCAGCGGGAGAACTACGAGCAGTACTTC.

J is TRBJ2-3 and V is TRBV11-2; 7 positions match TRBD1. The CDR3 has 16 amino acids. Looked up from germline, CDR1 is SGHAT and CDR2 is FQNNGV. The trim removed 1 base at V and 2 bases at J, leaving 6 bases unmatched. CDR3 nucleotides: TGTGCCAGCAGCTTAGGAGGGGGCTATACCACAGATACGCAGTATTTT. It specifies CASSLGGGYTTDTQYF.

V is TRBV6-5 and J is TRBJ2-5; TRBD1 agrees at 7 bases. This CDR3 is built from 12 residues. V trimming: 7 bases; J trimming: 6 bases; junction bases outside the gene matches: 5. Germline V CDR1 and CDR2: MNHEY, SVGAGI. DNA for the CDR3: TGTGCCAGCAATACAGGGGACCAGACCCAGTACTTC. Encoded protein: CASNTGDQTQYF.

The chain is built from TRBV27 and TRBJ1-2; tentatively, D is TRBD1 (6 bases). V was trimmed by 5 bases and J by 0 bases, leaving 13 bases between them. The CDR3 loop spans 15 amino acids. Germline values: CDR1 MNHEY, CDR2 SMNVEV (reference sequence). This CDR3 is CASSLTWTANYGYTF. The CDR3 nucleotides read TGTGCCAGCAGTCTAACTTGGACAGCTAACTATGGCTACACCTTC.

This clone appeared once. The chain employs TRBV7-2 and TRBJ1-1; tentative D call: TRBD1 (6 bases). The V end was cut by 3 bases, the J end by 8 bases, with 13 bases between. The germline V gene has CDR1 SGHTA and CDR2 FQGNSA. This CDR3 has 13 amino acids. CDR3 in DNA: TGTGCCAGCAGCTTTCGGACAGAAACCGAAGCTTTCTTT. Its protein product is CASSFRTETEAFF.

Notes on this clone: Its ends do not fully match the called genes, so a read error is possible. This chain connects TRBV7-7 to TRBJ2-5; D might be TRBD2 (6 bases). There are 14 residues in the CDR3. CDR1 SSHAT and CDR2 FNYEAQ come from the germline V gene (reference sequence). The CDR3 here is CASSSPSRGETQYF. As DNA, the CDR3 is TGTGCTAGCAGCTCCCCTAGCCGGGGGGAGACCCAGTACTTC.

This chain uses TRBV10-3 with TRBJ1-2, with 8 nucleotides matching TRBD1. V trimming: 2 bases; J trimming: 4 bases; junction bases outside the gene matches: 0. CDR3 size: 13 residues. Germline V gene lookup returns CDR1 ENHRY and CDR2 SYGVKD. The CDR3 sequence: CAISETGGYGYTF. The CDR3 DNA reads TGTGCCATCAGTGAGACAGGGGGCTATGGCTACACCTTC.

DNA for the CDR3: TGTGCCAGCAGTTCCCATGTTGGAGGGGCAAAGATCCAGTACTTC. Its translation: CASSSHVGGAKIQYF. J is TRBJ2-4 and V is TRBV27; weak D call: TRBD2 (6 bases). Deletions cut 4 bases from V and 13 bases from J, with 23 bases between. The CDR3 runs to 15 residues. The germline V gene encodes CDR1 MNHEY and CDR2 SMNVEV (reference sequence).

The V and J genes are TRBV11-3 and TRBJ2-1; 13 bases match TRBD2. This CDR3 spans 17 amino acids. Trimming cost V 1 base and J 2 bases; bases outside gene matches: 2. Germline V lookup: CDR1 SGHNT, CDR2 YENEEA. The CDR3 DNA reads TGTGCCAGCAGCTTAGGACTAGCGGGAGGACCCTACAATGAGCAGTTCTTC. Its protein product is CASSLGLAGGPYNEQFF. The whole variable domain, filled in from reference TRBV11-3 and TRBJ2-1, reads EAGVVQSPRYKIIEKKQPVAFWCNPISGHNTLYWYLQNLGQGPELLIRYENEEAVDDSQLPKDRFSAERLKGVDSTLKIQPAELGDSAVYLCASSLGLAGGPYNEQFFGPGTRLTVL.

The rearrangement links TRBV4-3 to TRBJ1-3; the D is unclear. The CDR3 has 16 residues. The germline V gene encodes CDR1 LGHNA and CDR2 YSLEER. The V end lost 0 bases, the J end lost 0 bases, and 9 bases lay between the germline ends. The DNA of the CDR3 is TGCGCCAGCAGCCAAGATCCTGCGGTCTCTGGAAACACCATATATTTT. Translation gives CASSQDPAVSGNTIYF.

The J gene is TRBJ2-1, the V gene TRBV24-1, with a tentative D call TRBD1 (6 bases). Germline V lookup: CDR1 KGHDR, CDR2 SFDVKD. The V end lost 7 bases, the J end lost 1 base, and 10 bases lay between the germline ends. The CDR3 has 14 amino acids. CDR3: CATSRGGSYNEQFF. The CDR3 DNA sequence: TGTGCCACCAGCCGAGGGGGATCCTACAATGAGCAGTTCTTC.

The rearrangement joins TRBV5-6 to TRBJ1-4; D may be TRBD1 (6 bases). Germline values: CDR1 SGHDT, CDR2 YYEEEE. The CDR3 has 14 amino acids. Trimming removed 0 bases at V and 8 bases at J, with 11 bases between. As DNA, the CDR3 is TGTGCCAGCAGCTTGGGGGGGCGAGGCGAAAAACTGTTTTTT. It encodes CASSLGGRGEKLFF.

The CDR3 nucleotides are TGTGCCAGCAGCAAAACGACAGGGGTCGCCACTGAAGCTTTCTTT. Residues: CASSKTTGVATEAFF. This rearrangement joins TRBV5-5 to TRBJ1-1, with 8 bases lining up with TRBD1. Looked up from germline, CDR1 is SGHKS and CDR2 is YYEKEE (reference sequence). V dropped 4 bases and J dropped 4; count of bases not matched to a gene: 9. CDR3 length: 15 residues.

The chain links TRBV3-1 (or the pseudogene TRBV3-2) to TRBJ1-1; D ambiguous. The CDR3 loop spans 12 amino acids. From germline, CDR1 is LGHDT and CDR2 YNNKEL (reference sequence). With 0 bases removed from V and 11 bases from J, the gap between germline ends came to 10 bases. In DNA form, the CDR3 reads TGTGCCAGCAGCCAAGATTTGGCGGTCGCTTTCTTT. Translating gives CASSQDLAVAFF.

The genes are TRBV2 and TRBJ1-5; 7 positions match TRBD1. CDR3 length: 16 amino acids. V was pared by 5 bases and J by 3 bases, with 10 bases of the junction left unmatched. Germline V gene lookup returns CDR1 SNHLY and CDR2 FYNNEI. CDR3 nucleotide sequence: TGTGCCAGCAGTTATAAAGGACAGGAATACAATCAGCCCCAGCATTTT. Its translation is CASSYKGQEYNQPQHF.

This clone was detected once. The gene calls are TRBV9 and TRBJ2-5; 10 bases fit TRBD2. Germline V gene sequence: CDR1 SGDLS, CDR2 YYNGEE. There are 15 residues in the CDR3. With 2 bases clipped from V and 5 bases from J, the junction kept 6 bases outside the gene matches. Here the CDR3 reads CASSVRAGGRETQYF. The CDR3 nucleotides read TGTGCCAGCAGCGTTAGAGCGGGGGGGAGGGAGACCCAGTACTTC.

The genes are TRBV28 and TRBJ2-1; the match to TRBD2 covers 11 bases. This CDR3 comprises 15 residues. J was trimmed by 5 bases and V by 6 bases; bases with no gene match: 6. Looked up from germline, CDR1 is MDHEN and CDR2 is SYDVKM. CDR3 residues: CASSPTSGGHNEQFF. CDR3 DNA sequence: TGTGCCAGCAGCCCTACTAGCGGGGGTCACAATGAGCAGTTCTTC.

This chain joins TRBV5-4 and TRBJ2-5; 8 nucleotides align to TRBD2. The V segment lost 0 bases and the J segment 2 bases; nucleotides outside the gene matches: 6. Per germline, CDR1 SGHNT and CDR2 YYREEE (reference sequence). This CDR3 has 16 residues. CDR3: CASSLGGGNVQETQYF. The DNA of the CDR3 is TGTGCCAGCAGCTTGGGCGGGGGGAACGTACAAGAGACCCAGTACTTC.

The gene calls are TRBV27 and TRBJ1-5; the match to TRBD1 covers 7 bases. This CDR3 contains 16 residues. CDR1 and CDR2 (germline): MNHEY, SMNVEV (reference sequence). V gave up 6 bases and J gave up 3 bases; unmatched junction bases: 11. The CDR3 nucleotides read TGTGCCAGCAGATCCACGACAGGGTTAACCAATCAGCCCCAGCATTTT. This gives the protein CASRSTTGLTNQPQHF.